Sequencing of this T cell receptor (beta chain) was carried out in a study of T cell changes during pregnancy in multiple sclerosis. TCRdb keeps only in-frame clones here, not all; method: immunoSEQ multiplex PCR. The data show about 70,000 clones, with around 90% seen just once and less than 2.5% held by the top ten. As to this clone: Additional DNA sequences in this sample encode the identical CDR3.

The V end was cut by 4 bases, the J end by 8 bases, with 15 bases between. This CDR3 is 13 amino acids long. The germline CDR1 and CDR2 sequences are SGHDT and YYEEEE. This TCR derives from a female donor in good health, enrolled as a control in a pregnancy study. The chain recombines TRBV5-6 with TRBJ1-2; D possibly corresponds to TRBD1 (6 bases). This specimen consisted of peripheral blood, obtained in the second trimester of pregnancy. CDR3 sequence (DNA): TGTGCCAGCAGCCTCAGGGGCTTGCGGGGCTACACCTTC. Translated, it gives CASSLRGLRGYTF.